What follows is one T cell receptor (beta chain) and its context. What it binds is unknown. These data belong to a study of CD8+CD57+ T cells in acquired aplastic anemia. Patients picked for sequencing had shown CD8+CD57+ cell expansion detected by flow cytometry. Severe acquired aplastic anemia was the diagnosis recorded for all patients. Untreated patients provided the blood samples, with no therapy given before sampling. Germline-derived CDR1 and CDR2 are LNHDA and SQIVND (reference sequence). This CDR3 contains 15 residues. V lost 10 bases and J 3 bases, leaving 21 bases between the germline ends. The TCR beta profiling, which covered VDJ combination and CDR3 sequence, was carried out using genomic DNA as the template. TCRdb recomputed calls from the reads with MiXCR, one row per CDR3 protein. The profile shows approximately 220,000 distinct CDR3 sequences, under 55% of them singletons. Findings of the study overall: In common between the patients and the controls were twenty-nine CD8+ CDR3 sequences.

V is TRBV19 and J is TRBJ1-1, with a weak D call TRBD1 (5 bases). This sequence originates from a human donor with aplastic anemia. Sequenced input: sorted CD4+, CD8+, or CD8+CD57+ T cells (not recorded which) from PBMCs. This CDR3 is CATTSGGARDTEAFF. The CDR3 DNA is TGTGCCACCACATCCGGCGGGGCGAGGGACACTGAAGCTTTCTTT.